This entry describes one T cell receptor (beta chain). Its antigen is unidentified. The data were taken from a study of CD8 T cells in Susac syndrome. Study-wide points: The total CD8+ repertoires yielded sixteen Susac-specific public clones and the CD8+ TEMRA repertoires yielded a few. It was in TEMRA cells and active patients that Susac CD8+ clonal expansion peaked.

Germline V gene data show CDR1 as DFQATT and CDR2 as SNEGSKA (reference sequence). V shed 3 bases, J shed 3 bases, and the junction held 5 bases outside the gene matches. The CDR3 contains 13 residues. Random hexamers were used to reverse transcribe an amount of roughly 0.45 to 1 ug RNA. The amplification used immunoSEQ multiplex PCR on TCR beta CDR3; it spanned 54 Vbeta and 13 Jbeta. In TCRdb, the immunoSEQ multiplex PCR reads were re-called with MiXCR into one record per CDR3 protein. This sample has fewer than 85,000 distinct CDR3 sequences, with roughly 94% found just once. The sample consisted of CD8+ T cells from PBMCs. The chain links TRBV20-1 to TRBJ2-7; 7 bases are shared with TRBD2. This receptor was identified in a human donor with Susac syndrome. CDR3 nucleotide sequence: TGCAGTGCTAGTTCCGGGAGGCGCTACGAGCAGTACTTC. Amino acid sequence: CSASSGRRYEQYF.